The TCR beta chain under discussion was sequenced for a study of blood T cell repertoires in COVID-19. The data were produced by immunoSEQ multiplex PCR, yet TCRdb's version contains in-frame clones alone and is incomplete. The sample lists 200,000 to 300,000 clones; approximately 83% were seen once. From germline, CDR1 is LGHDT and CDR2 YNNKEL (reference sequence). Trimming cost V 5 bases and J 2 bases, with 12 bases left between them. CDR3 length equals 14 residues. The source is a woman aged 30 to 39 who had recovered from COVID-19. Material for sequencing was peripheral blood. V gene TRBV3-1 (or the pseudogene TRBV3-2) combines with J gene TRBJ1-2; no clear D gene. The DNA of the CDR3 is TGTGCCAGCAGCTTTCCCTACCTGAACTATGGCTACACCTTC. This sequence encodes CASSFPYLNYGYTF.